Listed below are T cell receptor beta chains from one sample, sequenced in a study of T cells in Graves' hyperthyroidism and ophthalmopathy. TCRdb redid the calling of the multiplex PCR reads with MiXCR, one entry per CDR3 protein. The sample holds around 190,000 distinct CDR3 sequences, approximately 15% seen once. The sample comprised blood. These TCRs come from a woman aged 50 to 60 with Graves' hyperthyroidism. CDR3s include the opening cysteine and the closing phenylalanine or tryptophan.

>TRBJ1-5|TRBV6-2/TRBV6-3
CASSYSDRGRGQPQHF
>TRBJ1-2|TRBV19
CASSDHQGSNYGYTF
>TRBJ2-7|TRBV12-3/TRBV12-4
CASSFAGYDEQYF
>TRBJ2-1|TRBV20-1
CSAPLRDPYNEQFF
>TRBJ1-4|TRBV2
CASGLGTVNEKLFF
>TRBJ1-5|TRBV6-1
CASKGQGAWSNQPQHF
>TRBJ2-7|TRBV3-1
CASSQDGAGNYEQYF
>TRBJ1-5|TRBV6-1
CASRPDRGNQPQHF
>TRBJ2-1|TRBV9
CASSLGWNEQFF
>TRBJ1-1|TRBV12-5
CASGLVRDGPDRDRRNLNTEAFF
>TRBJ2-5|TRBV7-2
CASSYLAGEQETQYF
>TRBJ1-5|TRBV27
CASRGPFEGQPQHF
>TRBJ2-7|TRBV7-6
CASSSERGSYEQYF
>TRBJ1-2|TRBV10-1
CASSESRTGYGYTF
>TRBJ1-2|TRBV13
CASSLLTGVGGYTF
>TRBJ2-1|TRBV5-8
CASSLAGGLASEQFF
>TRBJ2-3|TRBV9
CASSVASGAGVYTQYF
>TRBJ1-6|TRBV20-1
CSASGSSFSPLHF
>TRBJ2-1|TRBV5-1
CASSLMGSIGGEQFF
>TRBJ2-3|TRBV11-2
CASSRNTDTQYF
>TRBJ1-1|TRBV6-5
CASSYSNRGGTEAFF
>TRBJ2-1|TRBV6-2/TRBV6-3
CASNHGGEPYNEQFF
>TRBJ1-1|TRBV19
CASTTGAGARKTEAFF
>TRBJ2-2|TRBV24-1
CAANDAGGAGSGELFF
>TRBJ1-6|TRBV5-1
CASSVRQNSPLHF
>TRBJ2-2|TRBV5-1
CASSYDMNTGELFF
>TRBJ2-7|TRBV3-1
CASSARTSFDEQYF
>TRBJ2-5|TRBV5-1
CASSPTSGGGQETQYF
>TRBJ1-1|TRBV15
CATSRTDVLDTEAFF